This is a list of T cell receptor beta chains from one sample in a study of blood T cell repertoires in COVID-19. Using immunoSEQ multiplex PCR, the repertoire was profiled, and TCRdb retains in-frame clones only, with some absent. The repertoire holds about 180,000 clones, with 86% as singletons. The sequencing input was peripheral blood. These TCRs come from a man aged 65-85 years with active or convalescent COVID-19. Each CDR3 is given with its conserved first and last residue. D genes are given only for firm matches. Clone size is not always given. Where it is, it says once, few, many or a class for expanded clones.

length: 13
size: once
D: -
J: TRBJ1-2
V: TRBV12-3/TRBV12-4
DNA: TGTGCCAGCAGTTTGGGGGGGGGCCTGGGCTACACCTTC
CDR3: CASSLGGGLGYTF

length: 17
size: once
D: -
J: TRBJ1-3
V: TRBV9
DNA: TGTGCCAGCAGCCCCCGGAGGGCTTGGTCTTCTGGAAACACCATATATTTT
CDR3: CASSPRRAWSSGNTIYF

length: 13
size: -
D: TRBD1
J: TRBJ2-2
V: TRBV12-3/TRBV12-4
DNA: TGTGCCATCCCGGGACAGGGGTTCGGGGAGCTGTTTTTT
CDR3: CAIPGQGFGELFF

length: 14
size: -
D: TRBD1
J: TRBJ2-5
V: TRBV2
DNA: TGTGCCAGCACTCAGGGGGAGTACCAAGAGACCCAGTACTTC
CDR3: CASTQGEYQETQYF

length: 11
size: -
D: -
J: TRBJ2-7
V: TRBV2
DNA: TGTGCCAGCAGTGATCAGTTGGAGCAGTACTTC
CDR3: CASSDQLEQYF

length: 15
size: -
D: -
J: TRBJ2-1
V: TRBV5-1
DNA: TGCGCCAGCAGCCAGGGGAGCAACTCCTACAATGAGCAGTTCTTC
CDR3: CASSQGSNSYNEQFF

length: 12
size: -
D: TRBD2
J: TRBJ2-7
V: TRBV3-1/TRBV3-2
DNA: TGTGCCAGCAGCCGGGGGGGATACGAGCAGTACTTC
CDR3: CASSRGGYEQYF

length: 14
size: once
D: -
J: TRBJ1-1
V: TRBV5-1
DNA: TGCGCCAGCAGCTCCCAGTCCCCAAACACTGAAGCTTTCTTT
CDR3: CASSSQSPNTEAFF

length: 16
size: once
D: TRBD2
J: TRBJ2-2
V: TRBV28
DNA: TGTGCCAGCAGTTTATTTTCAGCGGGGGGGCGTAGGGAGCTGTTTTTT
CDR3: CASSLFSAGGRRELFF

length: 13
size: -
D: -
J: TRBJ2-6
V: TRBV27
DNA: TGTGCCAGCAGTTTCAGTGGGGCCAACGTCCTGACTTTC
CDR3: CASSFSGANVLTF

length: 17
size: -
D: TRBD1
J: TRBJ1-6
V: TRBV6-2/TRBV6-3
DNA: TGTGCCAGCAGTTATTTACAGGGGGCCGGAGACAATTCACCCCTCCACTTT
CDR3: CASSYLQGAGDNSPLHF

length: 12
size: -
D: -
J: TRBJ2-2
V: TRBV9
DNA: TGTGCCAGCAGCACTGTAACCGGGGAGCTGTTTTTT
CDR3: CASSTVTGELFF

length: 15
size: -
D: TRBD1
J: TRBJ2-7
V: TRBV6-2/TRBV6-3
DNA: TGTGCCAGCAGTTACATCGGACAGGGGGCTGGAGAGCAGTACTTC
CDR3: CASSYIGQGAGEQYF

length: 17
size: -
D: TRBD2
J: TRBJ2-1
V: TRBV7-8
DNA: TGTGCCAGCAGCCCCCAGGGGTCACTAGCGGTCTACAATGAGCAGTTCTTC
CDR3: CASSPQGSLAVYNEQFF

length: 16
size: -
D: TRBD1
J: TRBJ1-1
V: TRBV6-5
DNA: TGTGCCAGCAGTTATGAAGGGGGCCCCCTGAACACTGAAGCTTTCTTT
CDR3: CASSYEGGPLNTEAFF

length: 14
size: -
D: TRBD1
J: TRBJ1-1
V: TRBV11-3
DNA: TGTGCCAGCAGCCCCGGACAGGGGGCGGCTGAAGCTTTCTTT
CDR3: CASSPGQGAAEAFF

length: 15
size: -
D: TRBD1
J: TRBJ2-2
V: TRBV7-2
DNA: TGTGCCAGCAGTCCGACAGGGGGGAACACCGGGGAGCTGTTTTTT
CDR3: CASSPTGGNTGELFF

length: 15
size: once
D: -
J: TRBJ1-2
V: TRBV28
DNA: TGTGCCAGCAATCCCGGGGGGGCCCTAAACTATGGCTACACCTTC
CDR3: CASNPGGALNYGYTF

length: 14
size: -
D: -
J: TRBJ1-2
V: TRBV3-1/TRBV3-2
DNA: TGTGCCAGCAGCCCCCGACAGGCGAGGTATGGCTACACCTTC
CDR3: CASSPRQARYGYTF

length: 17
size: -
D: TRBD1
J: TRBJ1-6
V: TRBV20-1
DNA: TGCAGTGCTAGTCCAGCTCCGGGACAGGGTATTGATTCACCCCTCCACTTT
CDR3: CSASPAPGQGIDSPLHF

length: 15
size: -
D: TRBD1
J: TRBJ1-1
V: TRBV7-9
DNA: TGTGCCAGCAGCACCACGGGACAGGGGAGGACTGAAGCTTTCTTT
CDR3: CASSTTGQGRTEAFF

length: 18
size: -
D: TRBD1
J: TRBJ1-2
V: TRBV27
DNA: TGTGCCAGCAGTACGACCGGGACAGGGGGCATCAGGAACTATGGCTACACCTTC
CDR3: CASSTTGTGGIRNYGYTF

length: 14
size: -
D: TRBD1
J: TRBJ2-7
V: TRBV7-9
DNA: TGTGCCAGCAGCTTAGCAGGGGGCGTCTACGAGCAGTACTTC
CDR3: CASSLAGGVYEQYF

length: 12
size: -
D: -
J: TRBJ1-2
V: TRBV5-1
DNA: TGCGCCAGCAGCTCAGTGGACTATGGCTACACCTTC
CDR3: CASSSVDYGYTF

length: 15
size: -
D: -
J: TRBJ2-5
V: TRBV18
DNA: TGTGCCAGCTCACGCCAGGGCGGCGCGACAGAGACCCAGTACTTC
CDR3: CASSRQGGATETQYF

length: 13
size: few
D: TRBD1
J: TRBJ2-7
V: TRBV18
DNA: TGTGCCAGCTCAGCCGACAGGGGTTACGAGCAGTACTTC
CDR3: CASSADRGYEQYF

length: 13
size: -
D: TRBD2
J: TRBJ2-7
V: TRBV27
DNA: TGTGCCAGTTGGGACGGGAGGTACCACGAGCAGTACTTC
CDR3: CASWDGRYHEQYF

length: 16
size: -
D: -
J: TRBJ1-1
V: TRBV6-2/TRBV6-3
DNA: TGTGCCAGCAGTTACTCGAGACCAGACAGACGGACTGAAGCTTTCTTT
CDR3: CASSYSRPDRRTEAFF

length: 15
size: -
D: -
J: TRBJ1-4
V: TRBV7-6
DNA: TGTGCCAGCAGCTTAGGCGGGGGATCTAATGAAAAACTGTTTTTT
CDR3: CASSLGGGSNEKLFF

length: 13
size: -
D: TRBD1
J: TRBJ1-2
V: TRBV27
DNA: TGTGCCAGCAGTTCGAACAGGGGTGGCGGCTACACCTTC
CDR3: CASSSNRGGGYTF

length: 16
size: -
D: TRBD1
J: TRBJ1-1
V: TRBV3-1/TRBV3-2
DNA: TGTGCCAGCAGCCAAGGGACAGGCAGTGTCGGCACTGAAGCTTTCTTT
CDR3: CASSQGTGSVGTEAFF

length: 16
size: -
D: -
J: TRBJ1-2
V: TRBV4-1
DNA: TGCGCCAGCAGCCAAGTGTCCAGGCATATCCCCTATGGCTACACCTTC
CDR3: CASSQVSRHIPYGYTF

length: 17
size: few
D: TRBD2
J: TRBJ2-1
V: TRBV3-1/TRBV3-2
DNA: TGTGCCAGCAGCCAAGGAGCGTCGGCGGGAGGGCCTTATGAGCAGTTCTTC
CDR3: CASSQGASAGGPYEQFF

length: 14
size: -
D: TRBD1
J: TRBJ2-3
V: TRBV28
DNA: TGTGCCAGCAGACAACCGGGACAGGAGAAAGAGCAGTATTTT
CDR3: CASRQPGQEKEQYF

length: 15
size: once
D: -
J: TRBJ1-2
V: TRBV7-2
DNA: TGTGCCAGCAGCCCCGGACAGACACGGTCCTATGGCTACACCTTC
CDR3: CASSPGQTRSYGYTF

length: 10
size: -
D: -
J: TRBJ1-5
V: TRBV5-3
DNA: TGTGCCAGAAGCGGCCAGCCCCAGCATTTT
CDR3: CARSGQPQHF

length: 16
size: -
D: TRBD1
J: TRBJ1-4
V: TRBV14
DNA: TGTGCCAGCAGCCACCGTACAGGGGGCATCAATGAAAAACTGTTTTTT
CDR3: CASSHRTGGINEKLFF

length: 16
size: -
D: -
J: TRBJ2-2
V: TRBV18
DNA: TGTGCCAGCTCACCACTGGACAGCCGGAACACCGGGGAGCTGTTTTTT
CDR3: CASSPLDSRNTGELFF

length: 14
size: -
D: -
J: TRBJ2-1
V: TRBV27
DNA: TGTGCCATCTCCCAGGGAACTCTTTCCAATGAGCAGTTCTTC
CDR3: CAISQGTLSNEQFF

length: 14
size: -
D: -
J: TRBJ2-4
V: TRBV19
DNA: TGTGCCAGTAGTTTGGGACTTAGGATGGATATTCAGTACTTC
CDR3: CASSLGLRMDIQYF

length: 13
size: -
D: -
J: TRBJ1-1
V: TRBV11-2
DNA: TGTGCCAGCAGCTTAGGCCCCGGGAGGGAAGCTTTCTTT
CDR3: CASSLGPGREAFF

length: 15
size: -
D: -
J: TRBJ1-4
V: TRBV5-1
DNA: TGCGCCAGCAGCTTGGGAGCAGGGTCGGATGAAAAACTGTTTTTT
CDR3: CASSLGAGSDEKLFF

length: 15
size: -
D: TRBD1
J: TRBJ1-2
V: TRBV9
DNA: TGTGCCAGCAACCCCCAGACAACAGGGGCCTCGGGCTACACCTTC
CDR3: CASNPQTTGASGYTF

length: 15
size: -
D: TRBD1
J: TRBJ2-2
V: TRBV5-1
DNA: TGCGCCAGCAGCTTGGGGGGACAGCAAACCGGGGAGCTGTTTTTT
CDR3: CASSLGGQQTGELFF

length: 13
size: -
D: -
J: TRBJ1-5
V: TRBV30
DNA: TGTGCCTGGTCCGAGGGGGGCAATCAGCCCCAGCATTTT
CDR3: CAWSEGGNQPQHF